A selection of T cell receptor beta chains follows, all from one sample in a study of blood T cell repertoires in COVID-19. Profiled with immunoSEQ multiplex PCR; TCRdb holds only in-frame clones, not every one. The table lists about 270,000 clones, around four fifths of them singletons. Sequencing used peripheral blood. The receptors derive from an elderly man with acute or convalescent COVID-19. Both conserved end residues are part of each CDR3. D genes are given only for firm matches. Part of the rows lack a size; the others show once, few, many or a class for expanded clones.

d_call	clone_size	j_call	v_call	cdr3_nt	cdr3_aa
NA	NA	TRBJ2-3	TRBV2	TGTGCCAGCAGTGAAACTAGCACAGATACGCAGTATTTT	CASSETSTDTQYF
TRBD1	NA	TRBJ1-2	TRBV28	TGTGCCAGCAGTTTGGGACAGCACTATGGCTACACCTTC	CASSLGQHYGYTF
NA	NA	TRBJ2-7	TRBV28	TGTGCCAGCAGTTTATCTCGCCAGGGGTTTACGTACTTC	CASSLSRQGFTYF
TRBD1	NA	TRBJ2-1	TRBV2	TGTGCCAGCAAAGGACAGGGGCTAAAGGAGAATGAGCAGTTCTTC	CASKGQGLKENEQFF
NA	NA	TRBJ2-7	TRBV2	TGTGCCAGCAGTCTACCAGGGCAAGGCTACGAGCAGTACTTC	CASSLPGQGYEQYF
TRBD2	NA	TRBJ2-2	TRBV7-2	TGTGCCAGCAGCAGACTAGCGTCCGGGGAGCTGTTTTTT	CASSRLASGELFF
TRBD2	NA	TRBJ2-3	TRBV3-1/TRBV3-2	TGTGCCAGCAGCCAAGCTGTTCTAGCGGGGGGATGGGGTGAAGATACGCAGTATTTT	CASSQAVLAGGWGEDTQYF
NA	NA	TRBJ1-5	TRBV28	TGTGCCAGCAGCCCCCGGGGGGTGGGCAATCAGCCCCAGCATTTT	CASSPRGVGNQPQHF
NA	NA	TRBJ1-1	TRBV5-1	TGCGCCAGCAGCTTGAGGACCGGGGGGGAGAACACTGAAGCTTTCTTT	CASSLRTGGENTEAFF
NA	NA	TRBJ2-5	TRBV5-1	TGCGCCAGCAGCCGGGACGGGGGGCGGCACCAAGAGACCCAGTACTTC	CASSRDGGRHQETQYF
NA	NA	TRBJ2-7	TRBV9	TGTGCCAGCACCCCGTCCTACGAGCAGTACTTC	CASTPSYEQYF
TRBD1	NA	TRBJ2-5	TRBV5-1	TGCGCCAGCAGCTGGACAGGGGACGAGACCCAGTACTTC	CASSWTGDETQYF
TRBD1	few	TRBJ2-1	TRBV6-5	TGTGCCAGTAACAGGGGCCTCTACAATGAGCAGTTCTTC	CASNRGLYNEQFF
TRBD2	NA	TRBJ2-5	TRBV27	TGTGCCAGCAGTTCTGGGACTAGCGGGAAGCAAGAGACCCAGTACTTC	CASSSGTSGKQETQYF
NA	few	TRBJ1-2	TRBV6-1	TGTGCCAGCAGTGAAGCGCAGGGAAACTATGGCTACACCTTC	CASSEAQGNYGYTF
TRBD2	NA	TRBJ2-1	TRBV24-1	TGTGCCACCAGTGACGGACTAGAAATATCCTCCTACAATGAGCAGTTCTTC	CATSDGLEISSYNEQFF
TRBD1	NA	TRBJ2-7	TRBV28	TGTGCCAGCAGTCTAGTTGGACAGGGGACCTACGAGCAGTACTTC	CASSLVGQGTYEQYF
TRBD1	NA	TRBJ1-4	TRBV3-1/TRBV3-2	TGTGCCAGCAGTTCACGGACAGGGTGGGCTGAAAAACTGTTTTTT	CASSSRTGWAEKLFF
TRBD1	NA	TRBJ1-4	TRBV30	TGTGCCTGGAGTGTTACAGGGGGGAATGAAAAACTGTTTTTT	CAWSVTGGNEKLFF
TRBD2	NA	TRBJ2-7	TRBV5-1	TGCGCCAGCAGCTCGGGAGGGAACGCCTACGAGCAGTACTTC	CASSSGGNAYEQYF
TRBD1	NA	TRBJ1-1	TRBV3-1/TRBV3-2	TGTGCCAGCAGCCCGTACAGGGGGGTGACTGAAGCTTTCTTT	CASSPYRGVTEAFF
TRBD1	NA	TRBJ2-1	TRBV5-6	TGTGCCAGCAGCGTCCGGGACAGGGTCGTCCATGAGCAGTTCTTC	CASSVRDRVVHEQFF
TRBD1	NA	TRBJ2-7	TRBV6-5	TGTGCCAGCAGTCCTAGGACAGGGCACGAGCAGTACTTC	CASSPRTGHEQYF
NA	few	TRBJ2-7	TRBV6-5	TGTGCCAGCAGGAACCGGGGATTCCCCTACGAGCAGTACTTC	CASRNRGFPYEQYF
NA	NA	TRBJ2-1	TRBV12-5	TGTGCTAGTGGTTTGGCCGAGACCTACAATGAGCAGTTCTTC	CASGLAETYNEQFF
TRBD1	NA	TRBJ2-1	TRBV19	TGTGCCAGTAGTCCTCCCGGGACAGTCTACAATGAGCAGTTCTTC	CASSPPGTVYNEQFF
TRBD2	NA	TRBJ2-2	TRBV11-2	TGTGCCACTAAGCGGGGGGGCCCCACCGGGGAGCTGTTTTTT	CATKRGGPTGELFF
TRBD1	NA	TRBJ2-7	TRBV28	TGTGCCAGCAGTTTGTTGGACAGGCGTACTACCTACGAGCAGTACTTC	CASSLLDRRTTYEQYF
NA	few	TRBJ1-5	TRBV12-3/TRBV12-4	TGTGCCAGCAGTATACAGGTACGGTGGCCCCAGCATTTT	CASSIQVRWPQHF
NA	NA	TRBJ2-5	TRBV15	TGTGCCACCAGCAGATTGGGAGGGGGGGCTCTAGAGACCCAGTACTTC	CATSRLGGGALETQYF
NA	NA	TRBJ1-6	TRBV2	TGTGCCAGCACGACAGGCCGGCATTCACCCCTCCACTTT	CASTTGRHSPLHF
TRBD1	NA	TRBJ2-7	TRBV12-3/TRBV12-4	TGTGCCAGCAGTCGGACAGGGAAGGGCGAGCAGTACTTC	CASSRTGKGEQYF
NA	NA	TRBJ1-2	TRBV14	TGTGCCAGCAAGCCAAGCTCCCTTTTCTATGGCTACACCTTC	CASKPSSLFYGYTF
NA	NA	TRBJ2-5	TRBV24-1	TGTGCCACCAGTGACAAACGGACTTCTGAGACCCAGTACTTC	CATSDKRTSETQYF
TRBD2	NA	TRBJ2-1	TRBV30	TGTGCCTGGAGTGTATACCCCGAGGCTAGCGGCAATGAGCAGTTCTTC	CAWSVYPEASGNEQFF
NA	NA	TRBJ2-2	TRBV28	TGTGCCAGCAGATTCCAGAACACCGGGGAGCTGTTTTTT	CASRFQNTGELFF
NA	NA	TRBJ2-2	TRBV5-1	TGCGCCAGCAGCTTGTTCGAGTCCGGGGAGCTGTTTTTT	CASSLFESGELFF